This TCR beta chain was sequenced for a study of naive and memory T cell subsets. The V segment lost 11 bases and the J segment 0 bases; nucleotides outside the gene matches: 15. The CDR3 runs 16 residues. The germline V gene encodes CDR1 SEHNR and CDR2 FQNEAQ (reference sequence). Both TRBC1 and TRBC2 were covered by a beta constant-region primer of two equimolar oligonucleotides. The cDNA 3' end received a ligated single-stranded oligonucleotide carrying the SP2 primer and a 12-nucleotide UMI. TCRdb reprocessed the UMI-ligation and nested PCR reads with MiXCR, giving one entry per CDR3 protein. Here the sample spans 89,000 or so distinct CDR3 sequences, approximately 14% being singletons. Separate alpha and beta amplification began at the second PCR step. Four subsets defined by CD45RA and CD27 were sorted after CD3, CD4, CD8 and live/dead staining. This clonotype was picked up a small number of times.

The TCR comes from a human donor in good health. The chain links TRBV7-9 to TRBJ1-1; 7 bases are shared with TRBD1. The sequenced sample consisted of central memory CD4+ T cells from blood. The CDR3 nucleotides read TGTGCCCGGAACGAGGGGGCGGAGTATTTGAACACTGAAGCTTTCTTT. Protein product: CARNEGAEYLNTEAFF.